These T cell receptor beta chains were read from a single sample in a study of CD8 T cells in Susac syndrome. TCRdb fed the immunoSEQ multiplex PCR reads into MiXCR, producing one record per CDR3 protein. The sample lists 71,000 or so distinct CDR3 sequences, around 93% occurring once. The sequencing sample was made of CD4+ T cells from PBMCs. These receptors all stem from a human donor with Susac syndrome. CDR3s include the opening cysteine and the closing phenylalanine or tryptophan. Each record gives: V gene, clone size, D gene, J gene, CDR3 DNA, CDR3 protein. D genes are given only for firm matches. Clone size, where shown, is once, few, many, or a class for clones that have expanded.

TRBV10-3,-,TRBD1,TRBJ2-7,TGTGCCATCAGTGTAGGGGGGACAGGCTCCTACGAGCAGTACTTC,CAISVGGTGSYEQYF
TRBV25-1,-,TRBD2,TRBJ2-1,TGTGCCAGCAGTGTTCTAGCGGGGGGGCTTAATGAGCAGTTCTTC,CASSVLAGGLNEQFF
TRBV7-2,-,TRBD2,TRBJ2-5,TGTGCCAGCAGCTTGACTAGCGGGGCCTGGGGGACCCAGTACTTC,CASSLTSGAWGTQYF
TRBV5-4,-,-,TRBJ2-7,TGTGCCAGCAGCAAGGGGGACGGCTCCTACGAGCAGTACTTC,CASSKGDGSYEQYF
TRBV7-9,-,-,TRBJ1-4,TGTGCCAGCAGCTTAGTAGCCCAGGGCAATGAAAAACTGTTTTTT,CASSLVAQGNEKLFF
TRBV30,-,-,TRBJ2-7,TGTGCCTGGAGTGTGACGTTCTCCTACGAGCAGTACTTC,CAWSVTFSYEQYF
TRBV18,-,-,TRBJ1-4,TGTGCCAGCTCACCCGGGGAAACTAATGAAAAACTGTTTTTT,CASSPGETNEKLFF
TRBV9,few,-,TRBJ2-3,TGTGCCAGCAGCGAGACCGGTTATGGCAGGGGTGTAGATACGCAGTATTTT,CASSETGYGRGVDTQYF
TRBV5-1,-,-,TRBJ2-7,TGCGCCAGCAGCTTGGAGGGTACAATTTTCTACGAGCAGTACTTC,CASSLEGTIFYEQYF
TRBV5-1,-,TRBD1,TRBJ2-1,TGCGCCAGCAGCTCTACGACAGGGGGCCTCTACAATGAGCAGTTCTTC,CASSSTTGGLYNEQFF
TRBV9,-,-,TRBJ1-1,TGTGCCAGCAGCGTAGCCCACTTGGGCACTGAAGCTTTCTTT,CASSVAHLGTEAFF
TRBV15,-,-,TRBJ1-1,TGTGCCACCAGCAGAGAGGGGGAATTCGCCGCTGAAGCTTTCTTT,CATSREGEFAAEAFF
TRBV4-1,-,-,TRBJ2-6,TGCGCCAGCAGCCACCCAGGGGAAGCTTTTGGGGCCAACGTCCTGACTTTC,CASSHPGEAFGANVLTF
TRBV4-1,-,TRBD1,TRBJ1-2,TGCGCCAGCAGCCAATTACCGGGACAGGGTTTCGACTATGGCTACACCTTC,CASSQLPGQGFDYGYTF
TRBV18,-,-,TRBJ1-1,TGTGCCAGCTCATGGGGGGGGACTGAAGCTTTCTTT,CASSWGGTEAFF
TRBV4-3,-,-,TRBJ2-3,TGCGCCAGCAGCCTGGACCCAAGAGGAGATACGCAGTATTTT,CASSLDPRGDTQYF